This T cell receptor (beta chain) comes out of a study of cytomegalovirus exposure and HLA in healthy donors. Study-wide results and limits: A later analysis found that most CMV-associated TCR beta chains appeared HLA-restricted.

Concerning this clone: What it binds is unknown.

This PCR relied on a set of 60 Vbeta primers and 13 Jbeta primers. Generated by immunoSEQ multiplex PCR, the TCRdb table keeps only in-frame clones and is missing some. The sample holds over 90,000 clones, 64% seen once. Germline V gene sequence: CDR1 MNHEY, CDR2 SMNVEV (reference sequence). The CDR3 is made up of 12 amino acids. The source is a man in his sixties in good health and CMV-seronegative. The material sequenced was PBMCs. This sequence joins TRBV27 and TRBJ2-5; TRBD1 matches 7 bases. The end of the DNA fits TRBJ2-7 better, so the J call may be wrong. CDR3 nucleotide sequence: TGTGCCAGACAGGGGCTCTCCTACGAGCAGTACTTC. This gives the protein CARQGLSYEQYF.